The entry that follows covers one T cell receptor beta chain sequence. Antigen specificity is unknown. A read error is possible here, since a much larger clone lies one base away. The length of the CDR3 is 15 residues. Germline V lookup: CDR1 MGHRA, CDR2 YSYEKL. Making the bulk TCR libraries relied on previously described methods and listed TCR primers. TCRdb re-called the PCR reads through MiXCR, storing one row per CDR3 protein. This sample yields some 320,000 distinct CDR3 sequences, of which roughly a quarter are seen a single time; around 0.76% belongs to the top ten. This specimen comes from a study of molecular identifiers for immune sequencing clone quantification. Study background: Replicate RNA came from roughly 18,000 or 92,000 naive CD8 cells and was split five ways, and four parts were sequenced.

Broader study findings: Effector cells kept over 97% of their molecules in clones above 20 RNA copies, while naive cells kept under 1% there. Highly expanded clone sizes could be underestimated through barcode sharing by identical TCR molecules.

Material: naive CD8+ T cells from blood, with Jurkat cell RNA spiked in. Subset given: FACS-sorted CD8+CD4-CCR7+CD45RA+ naive T cells. This clonotype originated in a human donor in good health. Some libraries in this study had Jurkat cell RNA spiked in. The rearrangement uses TRBV4-1 and TRBJ2-5; tentatively, D is TRBD1 (5 bases). The CDR3: CASSQENRIQETQHF. The CDR3 DNA reads TGCGCCAGCAGCCAAGAAAACAGGATCCAAGAGACCCAGCACTTC.